The 9 T cell receptor beta chains below come from one sample, sequenced in a study of shared clonotypes between healthy human individuals (TCRdb year 2020). Libraries were built with the immunoSEQ multiplex PCR assay. Sourced from immuneACCESS, this table was stored by TCRdb with only in-frame sequences that have V and J called. A share of the clones is absent; for the studies checked, an unresolved V gene accounts for under half, and the remainder has no known explanation. For this sample there are fewer than 700,000 clones; around 76% appear just once. The ten largest clones add up to about 11% of the sample. The specimen sequenced was PBMCs. Receptors were obtained from a woman aged 35 to 49 in good health. Some clones in this sample may be carry-over from other donors' samples.

V is TRBV11-2 and J is TRBJ2-2; 10 bases are a match to TRBD2. Germline V lookup: CDR1 SGHAT, CDR2 FQNNGV. The CDR3 is 17 residues long. Unmatched junction bases numbered 2, after V lost 1 base and J lost 0 bases. This CDR3 reads CASSLVAGGTNTGELFF. CDR3 sequence (DNA): TGTGCCAGCAGCTTAGTAGCGGGAGGAACGAACACCGGGGAGCTGTTTTTT. Full variable domain (outside the CDR3, taken from reference TRBV11-2 and TRBJ2-2): EAGVAQSPRYKIIEKRQSVAFWCNPISGHATLYWYQQILGQGPKLLIQFQNNGVVDDSQLPKDRFSAERLKGVDSTLKIQPAKLEDSAVYLCASSLVAGGTNTGELFFGEGSRLTVL.

The chain combines TRBV6-1 with TRBJ1-1; no firm D call. V lost 6 bases to trimming and J lost 1 base, with 12 bases between them. The germline gives CDR1 MNHNS, CDR2 SASEGT. The CDR3 spans 14 residues. The CDR3 here is CASRIPLGNTEAFF. In DNA form, the CDR3 reads TGTGCCAGCAGAATACCCCTAGGGAACACTGAAGCTTTCTTT.

The chain couples TRBV30 to TRBJ1-5; TRBD1 is a possible D gene (5 bases). CDR1 GTSNPN and CDR2 SVGIG come from the germline V gene (reference sequence). The CDR3 contains 14 residues. The V end was cut by 5 bases, the J end by 2 bases, with 13 bases between. The CDR3 loop is CAWGSVGGNQPQHF. CDR3 DNA: TGTGCCTGGGGTTCCGTGGGGGGCAATCAGCCCCAGCATTTT.

The genes are TRBV4-1 and TRBJ1-4, with a possible D match to TRBD1 (6 bases). The CDR3 consists of 20 residues. Trimming took off 2 bases at V and 0 bases at J, with 22 bases between the two ends. From germline, CDR1 is MGHRA and CDR2 YSYEKL. The CDR3 nucleotides read TGCGCCAGCAGCCAACGGATCGGACAGTACAGACCTGCAACTAATGAAAAACTGTTTTTT. This sequence encodes CASSQRIGQYRPATNEKLFF.

The genes are TRBV18 and TRBJ2-1; 10 bases are shared with TRBD1. Germline V gene data show CDR1 as KGHSH and CDR2 as LQKENI. J lost 4 bases, V lost 3 bases, and 9 bases had no gene match. The CDR3 is made up of 17 amino acids. This chain's CDR3 is CASSPRQGAYVYNEQFF. CDR3 DNA sequence: TGTGCCAGCTCACCGCGACAGGGGGCCTATGTGTACAATGAGCAGTTCTTC.

Comments on this clone: At one boundary the junction diverges from the germline segment, which might be a read error. The chain links TRBV5-1 to TRBJ2-7; 9 nucleotides align to TRBD1. CDR3 size: 14 residues. CDR1 and CDR2 (germline): SGHRS, YFSETQ. CDR3 protein: CASSLGDRDHEQCF. CDR3 nucleotide sequence: TGCGCCAGCAGCTTGGGGGACAGGGACCACGAGCAGTGCTTC.

About this clone: Other DNA variants within this sample encode the same CDR3. The CDR3 DNA is TGTGCCAGCAGTTTTTTAGGGGCGGACACCGGGGAGCTGTTTTTT. Amino acids: CASSFLGADTGELFF. The genes are TRBV28 and TRBJ2-2; TRBD1 might be the D (5 bases). V shed 3 bases and J shed 3 bases, with 11 bases lying between them. Germline V gives CDR1 MDHEN, CDR2 SYDVKM. The CDR3 totals 15 residues.

In the case of this clone: This may be a read error, as it is one base from a much larger clone. The conserved phenylalanine or tryptophan is not found at the CDR3 terminus, so this likely reflects a read error. The V and J genes are TRBV11-2 and TRBJ1-1; D unresolved. Trimming removed 6 bases from V and 8 bases from J, with 10 bases in between. Looked up from germline, CDR1 is SGHAT and CDR2 is FQNNGV. The CDR3 has 11 residues. The CDR3 DNA reads TGTGCCAGCAGTCGGTGGGCAGAAGCTTTCCTT. Protein product: CASSRWAEAFL.

This chain links TRBV19 with TRBJ2-2, with TRBD2 matching over 12 bases. The CDR3 has 16 residues. V was pared by 5 bases and J by 2 bases, with 3 bases of the junction left unmatched. Germline assignment: CDR1 LNHDA and CDR2 SQIVND (reference sequence). CDR3 nucleotides: TGTGCCAGTAGTCCGGGACTAGCGGGTAACACCGGGGAGCTGTTTTTT. Protein: CASSPGLAGNTGELFF.